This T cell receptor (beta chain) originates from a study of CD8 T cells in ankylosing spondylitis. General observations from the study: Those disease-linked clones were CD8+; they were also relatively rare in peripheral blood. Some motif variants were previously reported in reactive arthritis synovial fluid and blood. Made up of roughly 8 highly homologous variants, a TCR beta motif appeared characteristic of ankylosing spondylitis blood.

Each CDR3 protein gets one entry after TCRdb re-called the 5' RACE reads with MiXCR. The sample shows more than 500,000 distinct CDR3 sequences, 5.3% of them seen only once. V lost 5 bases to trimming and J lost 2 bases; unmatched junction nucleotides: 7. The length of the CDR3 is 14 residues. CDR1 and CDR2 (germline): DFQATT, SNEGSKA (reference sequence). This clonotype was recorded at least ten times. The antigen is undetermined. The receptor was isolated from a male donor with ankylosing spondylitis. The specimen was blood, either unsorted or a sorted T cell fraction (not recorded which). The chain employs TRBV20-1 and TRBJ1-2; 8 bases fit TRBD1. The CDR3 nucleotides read TGCAGTGCTCACGGGACAGGATTAAACTATGGCTACACCTTC. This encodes CSAHGTGLNYGYTF.